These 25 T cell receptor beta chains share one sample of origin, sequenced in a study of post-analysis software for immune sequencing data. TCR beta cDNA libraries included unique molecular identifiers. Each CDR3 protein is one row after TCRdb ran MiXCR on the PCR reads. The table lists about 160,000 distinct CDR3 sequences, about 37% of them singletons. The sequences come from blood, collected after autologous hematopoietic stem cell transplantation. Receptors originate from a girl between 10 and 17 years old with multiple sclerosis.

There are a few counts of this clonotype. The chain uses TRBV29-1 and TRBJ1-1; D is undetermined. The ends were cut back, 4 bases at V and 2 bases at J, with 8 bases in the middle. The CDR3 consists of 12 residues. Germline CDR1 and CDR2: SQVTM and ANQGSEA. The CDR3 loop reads CSVGWSNTEAFF. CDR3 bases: TGCAGCGTTGGTTGGAGCAACACTGAAGCTTTCTTT.

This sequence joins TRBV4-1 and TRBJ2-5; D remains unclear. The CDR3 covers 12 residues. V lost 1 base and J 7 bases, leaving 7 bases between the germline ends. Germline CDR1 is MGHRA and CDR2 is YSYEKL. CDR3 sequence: CASSQGSGTQYF. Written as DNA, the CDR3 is TGCGCCAGCAGCCAAGGAAGTGGGACCCAGTACTTC.

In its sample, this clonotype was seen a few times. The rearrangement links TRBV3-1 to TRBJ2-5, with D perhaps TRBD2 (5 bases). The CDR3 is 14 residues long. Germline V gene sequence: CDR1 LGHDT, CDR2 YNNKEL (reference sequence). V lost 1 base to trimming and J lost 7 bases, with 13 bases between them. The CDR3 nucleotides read TGTGCCAGCAGCCAAGCCCGGACGGCGGGGACCCAGTACTTC. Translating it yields CASSQARTAGTQYF.

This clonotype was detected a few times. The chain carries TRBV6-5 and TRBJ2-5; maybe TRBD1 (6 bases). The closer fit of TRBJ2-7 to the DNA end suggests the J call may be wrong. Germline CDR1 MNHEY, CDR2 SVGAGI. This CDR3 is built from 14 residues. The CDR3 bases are TGTGCCAGCACCGGGGTTCAGGGGAAGGACGAGCAGTACTTC. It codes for CASTGVQGKDEQYF.

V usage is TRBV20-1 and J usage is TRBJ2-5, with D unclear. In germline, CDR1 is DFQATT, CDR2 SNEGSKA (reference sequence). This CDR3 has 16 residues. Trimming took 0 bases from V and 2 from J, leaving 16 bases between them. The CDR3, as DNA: TGCAGTGCTAGAGATCGGCACGCCAGAGGACAAGAGACCCAGTACTTC. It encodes CSARDRHARGQETQYF.

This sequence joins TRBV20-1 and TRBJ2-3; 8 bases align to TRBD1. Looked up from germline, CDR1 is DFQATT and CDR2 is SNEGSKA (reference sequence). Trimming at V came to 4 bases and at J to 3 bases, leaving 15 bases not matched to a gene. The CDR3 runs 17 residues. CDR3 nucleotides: TGCAGTGCTAAGACAGGGGAAGGGAGGCAGCAAACAGATACGCAGTATTTT. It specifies CSAKTGEGRQQTDTQYF.

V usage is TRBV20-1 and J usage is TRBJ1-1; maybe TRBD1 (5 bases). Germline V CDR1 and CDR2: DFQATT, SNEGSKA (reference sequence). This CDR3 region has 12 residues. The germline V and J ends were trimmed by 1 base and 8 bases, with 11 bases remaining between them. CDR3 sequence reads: CSARGGQSEAFF. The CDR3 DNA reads TGCAGTGCTAGAGGGGGCCAGTCCGAAGCTTTCTTT.

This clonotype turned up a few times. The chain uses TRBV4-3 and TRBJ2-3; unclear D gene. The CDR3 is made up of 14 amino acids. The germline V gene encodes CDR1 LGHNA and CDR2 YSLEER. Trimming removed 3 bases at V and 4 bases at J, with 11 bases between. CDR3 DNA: TGCGCCAGCAGCCATCGAGGCCCAGCAGATACGCAGTATTTT. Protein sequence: CASSHRGPADTQYF.

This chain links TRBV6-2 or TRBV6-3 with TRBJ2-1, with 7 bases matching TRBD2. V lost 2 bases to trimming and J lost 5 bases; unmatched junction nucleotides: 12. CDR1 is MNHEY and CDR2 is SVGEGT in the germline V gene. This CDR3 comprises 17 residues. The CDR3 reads CASSYQGGSLLHNEQFF. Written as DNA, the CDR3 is TGTGCCAGCAGTTACCAAGGCGGGAGCCTCCTCCACAATGAGCAGTTCTTC.

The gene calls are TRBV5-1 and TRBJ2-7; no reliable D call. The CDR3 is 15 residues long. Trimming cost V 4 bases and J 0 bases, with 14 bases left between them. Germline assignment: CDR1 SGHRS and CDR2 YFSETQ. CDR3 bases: TGCGCCAGCAGCCGAATCACAGAGGCCTCCTACGAGCAGTACTTC. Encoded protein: CASSRITEASYEQYF.

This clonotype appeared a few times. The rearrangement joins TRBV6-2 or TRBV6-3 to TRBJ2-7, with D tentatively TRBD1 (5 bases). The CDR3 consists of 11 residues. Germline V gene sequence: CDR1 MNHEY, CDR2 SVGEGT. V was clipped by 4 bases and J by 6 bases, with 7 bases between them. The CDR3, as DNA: TGTGCCAGCAGTTTGCAGGGCGAGCAGTACTTC. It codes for CASSLQGEQYF.

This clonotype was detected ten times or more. The CDR3 DNA follows: TGTGCCAGCACCTACCCCGGGACTAGCGGGAAGAATGAGCAGTTCTTC. Translating gives CASTYPGTSGKNEQFF. The gene calls are TRBV12-3 or TRBV12-4 and TRBJ2-1; 13 bases agree with TRBD2. The ends lost 7 bases at V and 7 bases at J; junction bases unmatched: 10. The CDR3 consists of 16 residues.

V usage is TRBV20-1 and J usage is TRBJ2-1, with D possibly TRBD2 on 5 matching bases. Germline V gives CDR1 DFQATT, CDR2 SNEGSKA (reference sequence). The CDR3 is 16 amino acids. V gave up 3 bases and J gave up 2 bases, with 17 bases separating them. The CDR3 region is CSARGAGIITYNEQFF. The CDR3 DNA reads TGCAGTGCTAGGGGAGCCGGGATAATAACCTACAATGAGCAGTTCTTC.

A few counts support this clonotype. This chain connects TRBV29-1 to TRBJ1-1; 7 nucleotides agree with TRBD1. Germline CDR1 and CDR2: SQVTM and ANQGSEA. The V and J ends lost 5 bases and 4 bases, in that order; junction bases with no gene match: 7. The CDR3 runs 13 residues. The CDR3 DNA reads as TGCAGCGTTTACCGACAGGGAAGCACTGAAGCTTTCTTT. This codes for CSVYRQGSTEAFF.

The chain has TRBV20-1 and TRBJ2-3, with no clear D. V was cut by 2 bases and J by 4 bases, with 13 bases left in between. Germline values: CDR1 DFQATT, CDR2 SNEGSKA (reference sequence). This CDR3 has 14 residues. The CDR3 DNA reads TGCAGTGCTAGAAGAACAGTCACTGCAGATACGCAGTATTTT. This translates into CSARRTVTADTQYF.

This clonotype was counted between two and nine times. The CDR3 sequence: CASKQLNSPLHF. In DNA form, the CDR3 reads TGTGCCAGCAAACAACTCAATTCACCCCTCCACTTT. V and J are TRBV6-2 or TRBV6-3 and TRBJ1-6; D uncertain. The CDR3 is made up of 12 amino acids. V dropped 7 bases and J dropped 7 bases, with 8 bases sitting between them. Germline values: CDR1 MNHEY, CDR2 SVGEGT.

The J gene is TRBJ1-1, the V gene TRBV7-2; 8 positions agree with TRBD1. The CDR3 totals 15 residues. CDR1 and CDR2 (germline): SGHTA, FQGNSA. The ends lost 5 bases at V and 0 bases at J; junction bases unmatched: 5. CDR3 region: CASSRRDRLNTEAFF. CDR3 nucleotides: TGTGCCAGCAGCAGACGGGACAGGTTGAACACTGAAGCTTTCTTT.

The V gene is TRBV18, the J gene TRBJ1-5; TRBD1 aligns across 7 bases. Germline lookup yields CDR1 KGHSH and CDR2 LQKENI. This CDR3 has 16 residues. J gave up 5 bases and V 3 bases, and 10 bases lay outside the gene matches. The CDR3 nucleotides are TGTGCCAGCTCACCGTCGTCCGGGACAGCCGATCAGCCCCAGCATTTT. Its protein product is CASSPSSGTADQPQHF.

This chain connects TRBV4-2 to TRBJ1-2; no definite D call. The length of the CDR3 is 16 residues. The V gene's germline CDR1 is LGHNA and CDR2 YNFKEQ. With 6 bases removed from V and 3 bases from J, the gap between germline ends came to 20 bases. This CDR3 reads CASRAAPGPVYYGYTF. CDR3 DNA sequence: TGTGCCAGCAGAGCAGCCCCAGGACCGGTTTACTATGGCTACACCTTC.

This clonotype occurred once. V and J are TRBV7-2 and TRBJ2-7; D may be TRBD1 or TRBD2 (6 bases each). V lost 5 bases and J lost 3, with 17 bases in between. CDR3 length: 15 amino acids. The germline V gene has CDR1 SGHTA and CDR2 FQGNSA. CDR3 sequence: CASSVQGRMGYEQYF. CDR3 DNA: TGTGCCAGCAGCGTTCAGGGGAGGATGGGCTACGAGCAGTACTTC.

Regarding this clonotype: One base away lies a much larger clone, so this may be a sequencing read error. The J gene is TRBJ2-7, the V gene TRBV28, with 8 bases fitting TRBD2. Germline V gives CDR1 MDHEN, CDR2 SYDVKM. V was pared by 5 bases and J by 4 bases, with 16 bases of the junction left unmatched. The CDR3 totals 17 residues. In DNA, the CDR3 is TGTGCCAGCAGTCCCCGCCCCAGTAGCGGGAAGAAATACGAGCAGTACTTC. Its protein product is CASSPRPSSGKKYEQYF.

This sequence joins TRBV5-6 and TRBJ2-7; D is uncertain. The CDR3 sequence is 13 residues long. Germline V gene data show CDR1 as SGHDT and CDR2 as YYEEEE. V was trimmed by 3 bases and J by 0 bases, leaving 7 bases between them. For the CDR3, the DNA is TGTGCCAGCAGCTCCCCCCACTCCTACGAGCAGTACTTC. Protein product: CASSSPHSYEQYF.

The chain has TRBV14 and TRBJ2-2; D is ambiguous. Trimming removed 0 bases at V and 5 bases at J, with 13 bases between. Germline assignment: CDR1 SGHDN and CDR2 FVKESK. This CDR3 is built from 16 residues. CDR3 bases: TGTGCCAGCAGCCAAGAAACTAAGTTTTGGACCGGGGAGCTGTTTTTT. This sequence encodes CASSQETKFWTGELFF.

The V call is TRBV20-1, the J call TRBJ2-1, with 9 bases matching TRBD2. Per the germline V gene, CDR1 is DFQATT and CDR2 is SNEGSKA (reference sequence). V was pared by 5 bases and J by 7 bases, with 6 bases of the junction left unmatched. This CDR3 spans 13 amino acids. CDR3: CSALAGVGNEQFF. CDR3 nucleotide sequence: TGCAGTGCTTTAGCGGGAGTCGGAAATGAGCAGTTCTTC.

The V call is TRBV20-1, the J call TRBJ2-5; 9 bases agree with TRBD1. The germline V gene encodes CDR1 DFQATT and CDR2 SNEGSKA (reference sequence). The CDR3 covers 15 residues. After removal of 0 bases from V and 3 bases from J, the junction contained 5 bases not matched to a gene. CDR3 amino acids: CSARDQGTGKETQYF. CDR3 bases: TGCAGTGCTAGAGATCAGGGGACAGGGAAAGAGACCCAGTACTTC.